These 23 T cell receptor beta chains came from one sample sequenced in a study of regulatory T cells in long-lasting Graves disease. The TCR beta library used iRepertoire HTBI primers with Arm-PCR amplification of CDR3. TCRdb reprocessed the multiplex PCR reads via MiXCR and lists one record per CDR3 protein. The sample contains hundreds of thousands of distinct CDR3 sequences, around 15% of which appear only once. Time point defined: newly diagnosed GD, antithyroid drugs for less than 3 months. The TCR library was made from RNA that had been extracted from PBMCs in TRIzol. The sequences come from peripheral blood mononuclear cells (PBMCs), collected at new diagnosis, from a patient treated with antithyroid drugs. Source of these receptors: a female donor with Graves disease.

This clonotype was seen repeatedly, ten times or more. CDR3 residues: CASSSYGRNSGANVLTF. CDR3 nucleotide sequence: TGTGCCAGCAGTAGTTATGGACGGAACTCTGGGGCCAACGTCCTGACTTTC. V and J are TRBV7-2 and TRBJ2-6, with D unclear. In germline, CDR1 is SGHTA, CDR2 FQGNSA. This CDR3 region has 17 residues. Trimming left V 6 bases short and J 0 bases short, with 15 bases between. Drawing the rest from reference TRBV7-2 and TRBJ2-6, the complete variable domain is GAGVSQSPSNKVTEKGKDVELRCDPISGHTALYWYRQSLGQGLEFLIYFQGNSAPDKSGLPSDRFSAERTGGSVSTLTIQRTQQEDSAVYLCASSSYGRNSGANVLTFGAGSRLTVL.

As concerns this clonotype: One base separates it from a far larger clone, so it is likely a read error. The chain employs TRBV7-9 and TRBJ2-1; possible D gene TRBD2, 5 bases. The CDR3 is 12 amino acids. Trimming shortened V by 1 base and J by 9 bases, and 7 bases separated the two germline ends. Germline V gene lookup returns CDR1 SEHNR and CDR2 FQNEAQ (reference sequence). The CDR3 region is CASSLVASEQFF. CDR3 DNA: TGTGCCAGCAGCTTAGTAGCGAGTGAGCAGTTCTTC. Full variable domain (outside the CDR3, taken from reference TRBV7-9 and TRBJ2-1): DTGVSQNPRHKITKRGQNVTFRCDPISEHNRLYWYRQTLGQGPEFLTYFQNEAQLEKSRLLSDRFSAERPKGSFSTLEIQRTEQGDSAMYLCASSLVASEQFFGPGTRLTVL.

This clonotype was counted a few times. V and J are TRBV19 and TRBJ1-3; unclear D gene. Germline CDR1 reads LNHDA; CDR2 reads SQIVND (reference sequence). CDR3 length: 16 amino acids. V was shortened by 8 bases and J by 0 bases, with 17 bases between the two germline ends. This chain's CDR3 is CASSYMGTISGNTIYF. CDR3 coding DNA: TGTGCCAGTTCCTATATGGGCACTATCTCTGGAAACACCATATATTTT.

This clonotype was observed a handful of times. A much bigger clone sits one base away, suggesting this may be a read error. This chain joins TRBV5-1 and TRBJ1-1; 8 nucleotides align to TRBD1. CDR3 length: 17 residues. Germline-derived CDR1 and CDR2 are SGHRS and YFSETQ. The ends lost 7 bases at V and 3 bases at J; junction bases unmatched: 17. The CDR3, as DNA: TGCGCCAGCGGCCGGAGATACGATCACAGGGGGGACACTGAAGCTTTCTTT. This sequence encodes CASGRRYDHRGDTEAFF.

Comment on this clonotype: It differs at one base from a far larger clone, so likely a read error. The chain carries TRBV18 and TRBJ1-1; 7 nucleotides agree with TRBD1. The CDR3 length is 13 residues. Per germline, CDR1 KGHSH and CDR2 LQKENI. V was clipped by 8 bases and J by 0 bases; unmatched bases: 3. CDR3 protein: CASLQGMNTEAFF. The CDR3 region has the DNA TGTGCCAGCCTACAGGGGATGAACACTGAAGCTTTCTTT. Together with reference TRBV18 and TRBJ1-1, the CDR3 gives the full variable domain: NAGVMQNPRHLVRRRGQEARLRCSPMKGHSHVYWYRQLPEEGLKFMVYLQKENIIDESGMPKERFSAEFPKEGPSILRIQQVVRGDSAAYFCASLQGMNTEAFFGQGTRLTVV.

In this sample, this clonotype turned up many times. In DNA, the CDR3 is TGTGCCAGCAGCGTAGAAGGAGACAATGAGCAGTTCTTC. Translating it yields CASSVEGDNEQFF. The V and J genes are TRBV9 and TRBJ2-1; D remains unclear. V lost 0 bases to trimming and J lost 5 bases, with 6 bases between them. Looked up from germline, CDR1 is SGDLS and CDR2 is YYNGEE. CDR3 length: 13 amino acids.

This clonotype was seen at least ten times. The chain carries TRBV29-1 and TRBJ1-3; D remains unclear. The length of the CDR3 is 13 residues. Germline CDR1 is SQVTM and CDR2 is ANQGSEA. Trimming stripped 4 bases from V and 0 bases from J, with 7 bases between. DNA for the CDR3: TGCAGCGTTGTAGAGCGCTCTGGAAACACCATATATTTT. As protein: CSVVERSGNTIYF.

There are many counts of this clonotype. The chain recombines TRBV20-1 with TRBJ2-7; 7 bases match TRBD2. The CDR3 spans 14 residues. V dropped 6 bases and J dropped 5; count of bases not matched to a gene: 13. In germline, CDR1 is DFQATT, CDR2 SNEGSKA (reference sequence). In DNA, the CDR3 is TGCAGTGCCCCGACGACAGCCGGGACTAACGAGCAGTACTTC. It yields the protein CSAPTTAGTNEQYF.

The sample holds a few counts of this clonotype. This chain links TRBV27 with TRBJ2-5, with 13 bases identical to TRBD2. V lost 2 bases and J lost 0; bases outside the gene matches: 3. Germline V gene sequence: CDR1 MNHEY, CDR2 SMNVEV (reference sequence). This CDR3 region has 17 residues. Here the CDR3 reads CASSLRTSGRDQETQYF. The CDR3 nucleotides are TGTGCCAGCAGTTTACGGACTAGCGGGAGAGACCAAGAGACCCAGTACTTC.

This clonotype occurred many times. The gene calls are TRBV28 and TRBJ2-5; D is tentatively TRBD1 or TRBD2 (6 bases each). The V and J ends lost 5 bases and 1 base respectively, with 11 bases between them. This CDR3 is 14 amino acids long. Germline V gene data show CDR1 as MDHEN and CDR2 as SYDVKM. CDR3 in amino acids: CASSGWGAQETQYF. CDR3 nucleotide sequence: TGTGCCAGCAGTGGATGGGGGGCCCAAGAGACCCAGTACTTC.

This clonotype was detected a few times. The rearrangement links TRBV30 to TRBJ2-7; D remains unclear. The CDR3 is 13 residues long. Trimming removed 1 base from V and 7 bases from J, with 14 bases in between. Germline CDR1 is GTSNPN and CDR2 is SVGIG (reference sequence). The CDR3 region is CAWSASLSSEQYF. Written as DNA, the CDR3 is TGTGCCTGGAGTGCCTCGTTAAGTAGTGAGCAGTACTTC.

This clonotype was seen many times. Written as DNA, the CDR3 is TGCAGTGCTAGAGATGAGACGGCGAGGCTGTTTTTT. The encoded protein is CSARDETARLFF. The chain combines TRBV20-1 with TRBJ1-4, with D unresolved. The germline V gene encodes CDR1 DFQATT and CDR2 SNEGSKA (reference sequence). The germline V and J ends were trimmed by 0 bases and 14 bases, with 13 bases remaining between them. This CDR3 has 12 residues.

This clonotype was counted many times. The rearrangement links TRBV18 to TRBJ2-7, with 7 bases aligning to TRBD2. This CDR3 spans 12 amino acids. After removal of 3 bases from V and 6 bases from J, the junction contained 2 bases not matched to a gene. Per the germline V gene, CDR1 is KGHSH and CDR2 is LQKENI. The CDR3: CASSPGRAEQYF. The CDR3, as DNA: TGTGCCAGCTCACCGGGGAGGGCCGAGCAGTACTTC.

This clonotype was recorded at least ten times. The chain joins TRBV6-1 to TRBJ2-3; 13 positions agree with TRBD2. The CDR3 consists of 16 residues. The germline CDR1 and CDR2 sequences are MNHNS and SASEGT. The ends lost 8 bases at V and 0 bases at J; junction bases unmatched: 5. For the CDR3, the DNA is TGTGCCAGCCGGACTAGCGGGGGTTCTAGCACAGATACGCAGTATTTT. Protein product: CASRTSGGSSTDTQYF.

This chain connects TRBV3-1 to TRBJ1-2; 8 bases match TRBD1. J lost 8 bases, V lost 0 bases, and 14 bases had no gene match. The CDR3 sequence is 17 residues long. Germline values: CDR1 LGHDT, CDR2 YNNKEL (reference sequence). The CDR3 DNA sequence: TGTGCCAGCAGCCAAGATCCAAGGACAGGGAGGGCTAGCGGCTACACCTTC. Translated: CASSQDPRTGRASGYTF.

This clonotype was seen repeatedly, ten times or more. The chain recombines TRBV6-2 or TRBV6-3 with TRBJ2-1; 11 bases fit TRBD1. Germline CDR1 MNHEY, CDR2 SVGEGT. The junction had 10 bases not matched to a gene; V was cut back by 5 bases and J by 10 bases. The CDR3 spans 15 residues. CDR3 DNA: TGTGCCAGCAGTGAGCCGGGACAGGGGGGGAAGGAGCAGTTCTTC. Translating gives CASSEPGQGGKEQFF.

The V call is TRBV4-1, the J call TRBJ2-3; TRBD2 agrees at 15 bases. Per the germline V gene, CDR1 is MGHRA and CDR2 is YSYEKL. CDR3 length: 17 residues. V shed 3 bases, J shed 5 bases, and the junction held 6 bases outside the gene matches. The CDR3 DNA follows: TGCGCCAGCAGCCACCAACGGACTAGCGGGGGGGGAGATACGCAGTATTTT. Its translation is CASSHQRTSGGGDTQYF.

This clonotype was recorded many times. This chain joins TRBV7-9 and TRBJ2-1; D call uncertain. This CDR3 spans 11 amino acids. Trimming stripped 0 bases from V and 10 bases from J, with 4 bases between. Germline-derived CDR1 and CDR2 are SEHNR and FQNEAQ (reference sequence). The CDR3 protein is CASSLAIEQFF. DNA for the CDR3: TGTGCCAGCAGCTTAGCTATCGAGCAGTTCTTC.

This clonotype was counted a few times. This rearrangement joins TRBV11-2 to TRBJ1-1, with D tentatively TRBD1 (6 bases). The germline V and J ends were trimmed by 5 bases and 5 bases, with 18 bases remaining between them. The germline gives CDR1 SGHAT, CDR2 FQNNGV. The CDR3 loop spans 15 amino acids. In DNA form, the CDR3 reads TGTGCCAGCAGCCCCTCAACAGGGAGGGGTACTGAAGCTTTCTTT. Protein: CASSPSTGRGTEAFF.

A few counts support this clonotype. The J gene is TRBJ1-5, the V gene TRBV5-6; D gene uncertain. V was trimmed by 2 bases and J by 7 bases, leaving 13 bases between them. Germline V CDR1 and CDR2: SGHDT, YYEEEE. CDR3 length equals 14 residues. The CDR3 reads CASSFWPGFQPQHF. Written as DNA, the CDR3 is TGTGCCAGCAGCTTTTGGCCGGGGTTCCAGCCCCAGCATTTT.

This clonotype was counted ten times or more. The genes are TRBV12-3 or TRBV12-4 and TRBJ2-6, with TRBD2 matching over 8 bases. This CDR3 is 16 amino acids long. Trimming took 6 bases from V and 0 from J; bases not matched to a gene: 4. The CDR3 bases are TGTGCCAGCAGCTTGGCGGGGGGCTCTGGGGCCAACGTCCTGACTTTC. Its translation is CASSLAGGSGANVLTF.

This clonotype showed up just a few times. The gene calls are TRBV3-1 and TRBJ2-7, with D possibly being TRBD1 (6 bases). The CDR3 extends over 15 amino acids. The V end was cut by 0 bases, the J end by 0 bases, with 9 bases between. CDR1 is LGHDT, CDR2 YNNKEL, per germline (reference sequence). Here the CDR3 DNA reads TGTGCCAGCAGCCAAGAGAGGACAGCCTCCTACGAGCAGTACTTC. It translates to CASSQERTASYEQYF.

A few counts support this clonotype. The V and J genes are TRBV27 and TRBJ1-2, with a tentative D call TRBD1 (5 bases). Germline V CDR1 and CDR2: MNHEY, SMNVEV (reference sequence). This CDR3 is built from 11 residues. The V gene lost 10 bases and the J gene lost 6 bases, with 12 bases spanning the gap. The CDR3 nucleotides read TGTGCCATCCAGGGTACGGATGGCTACACCTTC. This sequence encodes CAIQGTDGYTF.